This is a list of T cell receptor beta chains from one sample in a study of radiation and T cells in renal cell carcinoma. Sequencing was performed with immunoSEQ multiplex PCR; in TCRdb, only in-frame clones are kept and a portion is missing. The data contain around 100,000 clones, more than 65% of them singletons. Source: blood, taken from a patient whose treatment included radiotherapy and nephrectomy. The receptors were sampled from a man in his 60s with renal cell carcinoma. Both conserved end residues are part of each CDR3. The D gene is left open where the match is weak. Clone size appears in some rows only: once, few, many, or a class for an expanded clone.

v_call,d_call,j_call,clone_size,cdr3_aa,cdr3_nt
TRBV29-1,TRBD1,TRBJ2-5,NA,CSSGTGGAGETQYF,TGCAGCTCCGGGACAGGGGGCGCGGGAGAGACCCAGTACTTC
TRBV5-1,NA,TRBJ2-2,NA,CASSPGGAERNTGELFF,TGCGCCAGCAGCCCTGGGGGCGCCGAGAGAAACACCGGGGAGCTGTTTTTT
TRBV29-1,NA,TRBJ2-5,NA,CSVGVSETQYF,TGCAGCGTTGGGGTATCGGAGACCCAGTACTTC
TRBV6-1,NA,TRBJ2-3,NA,CASSEALRSDTSTDTQYF,TGTGCCAGCAGTGAAGCTCTCCGGAGTGACACTAGCACAGATACGCAGTATTTT
TRBV28,NA,TRBJ2-6,few,CASSLLLGSSGANVLTF,TGTGCCAGCAGTTTATTGCTCGGGTCCTCTGGGGCCAACGTCCTGACTTTC
TRBV15,TRBD2,TRBJ2-3,NA,CATSRATSGRITDTQYF,TGTGCCACCAGCAGAGCGACCAGCGGGAGGATCACAGATACGCAGTATTTT
TRBV7-2,NA,TRBJ1-5,NA,CASSLGWLGGWGQPQHF,TGTGCCAGCAGCTTAGGGTGGTTGGGGGGATGGGGTCAGCCCCAGCATTTT
TRBV21-1,NA,TRBJ2-3,NA,CASSKVRAVPDSTDTQYF,TGTGCCAGCAGCAAAGTGCGAGCGGTCCCCGATAGCACAGATACGCAGTATTTT
TRBV30,TRBD1,TRBJ1-1,NA,CAWSEGRGPGTEAFF,TGTGCCTGGAGTGAAGGGAGGGGGCCTGGTACTGAAGCTTTCTTT
TRBV13,NA,TRBJ1-2,NA,CASSRRGGLDGYTF,TGTGCCAGCAGCCGCCGGGGAGGCTTGGATGGCTACACCTTC
TRBV6-4,NA,TRBJ2-1,NA,CASSDSRSGRAYNEQFF,TGTGCCAGCAGTGACTCCCGCTCGGGCCGAGCCTACAATGAGCAGTTCTTC
TRBV5-1,TRBD2,TRBJ2-7,NA,CASSLLPAGGPSNEQYF,TGCGCCAGCAGCTTGCTCCCAGCGGGAGGGCCTTCCAACGAGCAGTACTTC
TRBV2,NA,TRBJ1-5,NA,CASSAASFQHF,TGTGCCAGCAGTGCCGCTTCGTTCCAGCATTTT
TRBV9,TRBD1,TRBJ1-3,NA,CASSAGQFSGNTIYF,TGTGCCAGCAGCGCGGGACAGTTCTCTGGAAACACCATATATTTT
TRBV5-6,NA,TRBJ2-7,NA,CASSFGQSNDEQYF,TGTGCCAGCAGCTTCGGACAGTCGAACGACGAGCAGTACTTC
TRBV11-2,TRBD2,TRBJ2-5,NA,CASSLGSGGGETQYF,TGTGCCAGCAGCTTAGGTTCCGGGGGGGGAGAGACCCAGTACTTC
TRBV10-3,NA,TRBJ2-5,few,CAISEGIKIQETQYF,TGTGCCATCAGCGAGGGGATCAAGATACAAGAGACCCAGTACTTC
TRBV14,NA,TRBJ2-1,NA,CASSSQLRGIGDEQFF,TGTGCCAGCAGCTCTCAATTACGGGGGATTGGGGATGAGCAGTTCTTC
TRBV6-5,NA,TRBJ2-5,NA,CASSLDYQETQYF,TGTGCCAGCAGTTTAGACTACCAAGAGACCCAGTACTTC
TRBV30,TRBD1,TRBJ2-5,NA,CAWSQPLDRGRETQYF,TGTGCCTGGAGTCAACCCCTGGACAGGGGGAGAGAGACCCAGTACTTC
TRBV5-1,NA,TRBJ1-2,NA,CASSWGLDRGYTF,TGCGCCAGCAGCTGGGGACTGGATCGTGGCTACACCTTC
TRBV6-1,NA,TRBJ2-5,NA,CASSEVGETQYF,TGTGCCAGCAGTGAAGTCGGTGAGACCCAGTACTTC
TRBV5-1,NA,TRBJ2-5,NA,CASKVGHLIQETQYF,TGCGCCAGCAAAGTGGGACATCTAATCCAAGAGACCCAGTACTTC
TRBV30,TRBD2,TRBJ2-7,NA,CAWTGGEHEQYF,TGTGCCTGGACGGGGGGGGAACACGAGCAGTACTTC
TRBV2,NA,TRBJ2-7,NA,CASRRLPGPYEQYF,TGTGCCAGCAGAAGGCTACCCGGGCCTTACGAGCAGTACTTC
TRBV4-2,TRBD2,TRBJ2-5,NA,CASSQDPGLAGVETQYF,TGTGCCAGCAGCCAAGACCCGGGACTAGCGGGAGTAGAGACCCAGTACTTC
TRBV2,NA,TRBJ2-1,NA,CASIPNEQFF,TGTGCCAGCATTCCCAATGAGCAGTTCTTC
TRBV11-2,NA,TRBJ2-1,once,CASGQVRSSYNEQFF,TGTGCCAGCGGCCAGGTAAGATCCTCCTACAATGAGCAGTTCTTC
TRBV28,TRBD2,TRBJ2-2,NA,CASRMSGNPGELFF,TGTGCCAGCAGAATGAGCGGGAATCCCGGGGAGCTGTTTTTT
TRBV7-3,NA,TRBJ2-3,NA,CASSRTGGQSTDTQYF,TGTGCCAGCAGCCGCACAGGAGGACAGAGCACAGATACGCAGTATTTT
TRBV6-1,NA,TRBJ2-2,NA,CASSERVAVAGELFF,TGTGCCAGCAGTGAACGGGTCGCAGTCGCCGGGGAGCTGTTTTTT
TRBV11-2,NA,TRBJ2-5,NA,CASSLLRETQYF,TGTGCCAGCAGCTTATTGCGAGAGACCCAGTACTTC
TRBV7-2,TRBD1,TRBJ1-2,once,CASSLNTGGANYGYTF,TGTGCCAGCAGCCTAAACACAGGGGGAGCTAACTATGGCTACACCTTC
TRBV5-1,TRBD2,TRBJ2-3,NA,CASSPRLAGGTDTQYF,TGCGCCAGCAGCCCCCGACTAGCGGGAGGCACAGATACGCAGTATTTT
TRBV21-1,NA,TRBJ2-1,NA,CASSKEEEESYNEQFF,TGTGCCAGCAGCAAAGAAGAGGAGGAGAGCTACAATGAGCAGTTCTTC
TRBV29-1,NA,TRBJ1-3,once,CSVLPSSGNTIYF,TGCAGCGTCTTACCAAGCTCTGGAAACACCATATATTTT
TRBV18,NA,TRBJ2-7,NA,CASSPVSYEQYF,TGTGCCAGCTCCCCCGTTTCGTACGAGCAGTACTTC
TRBV7-2,NA,TRBJ2-7,NA,CASSLATDHEQYF,TGTGCCAGCAGCTTAGCCACAGATCACGAGCAGTACTTC
TRBV18,NA,TRBJ2-1,NA,CASSPRQVSNNEQFF,TGTGCCAGCTCACCTCGACAGGTTTCCAACAATGAGCAGTTCTTC
TRBV7-2,TRBD1,TRBJ1-1,NA,CASSFGTGMNTEAFF,TGTGCCAGCAGCTTCGGGACAGGCATGAACACTGAAGCTTTCTTT
TRBV6-5,NA,TRBJ1-6,NA,CASSYYNSGDNSPLHF,TGTGCCAGCAGTTACTACAACTCAGGAGATAATTCACCCCTCCACTTT
TRBV6-5,NA,TRBJ2-2,NA,CASSYPTGELFF,TGTGCCAGCAGTTACCCCACCGGGGAGCTGTTTTTT
TRBV20-1,NA,TRBJ2-5,once,CSARDRETQYF,TGCAGTGCTAGAGATCGTGAGACCCAGTACTTC
TRBV6-5,NA,TRBJ2-7,NA,CASSARIPHEQYF,TGTGCCAGCAGTGCCCGAATTCCCCACGAGCAGTACTTC
TRBV6-1,TRBD1,TRBJ1-1,NA,CASSWDRELPEAFF,TGTGCCAGCAGTTGGGACAGGGAACTACCTGAAGCTTTCTTT
TRBV9,NA,TRBJ1-1,few,CASSVTRGSEAFF,TGTGCCAGCAGCGTAACCCGGGGGTCTGAAGCTTTCTTT
TRBV14,TRBD2,TRBJ2-1,NA,CASSQGLAGGSYNEQFF,TGTGCCAGCAGCCAAGGACTAGCGGGAGGCTCCTACAATGAGCAGTTCTTC
TRBV5-1,TRBD1,TRBJ2-7,NA,CASSQGAPYEQYF,TGCGCCAGCTCGCAGGGGGCCCCCTACGAGCAGTACTTC
TRBV14,TRBD2,TRBJ2-1,NA,CASSQRPGTSGRALRGEQFF,TGTGCCAGCAGCCAACGTCCCGGGACTAGCGGGAGGGCCCTTCGTGGGGAGCAGTTCTTC
TRBV19,NA,TRBJ1-1,NA,CASNPRGGGAFF,TGTGCCAGTAACCCCCGGGGCGGGGGAGCTTTCTTT
TRBV19,TRBD1,TRBJ1-2,NA,CASSKGTGEFGYTF,TGTGCCAGTAGTAAGGGGACAGGGGAATTCGGCTACACCTTC
TRBV11-3,NA,TRBJ2-3,NA,CASSTNGGPGTDTQYF,TGTGCCAGCAGCACCAACGGGGGGCCAGGCACAGATACGCAGTATTTT
TRBV7-6,TRBD2,TRBJ2-3,NA,CASSLGWAGDLTDTQYF,TGTGCCAGCAGCTTAGGATGGGCGGGAGATCTCACAGATACGCAGTATTTT
TRBV9,TRBD2,TRBJ2-1,NA,CASSETLLASGVYNEQFF,TGTGCCAGCAGCGAAACTCTGCTTGCTAGCGGGGTTTACAATGAGCAGTTCTTC